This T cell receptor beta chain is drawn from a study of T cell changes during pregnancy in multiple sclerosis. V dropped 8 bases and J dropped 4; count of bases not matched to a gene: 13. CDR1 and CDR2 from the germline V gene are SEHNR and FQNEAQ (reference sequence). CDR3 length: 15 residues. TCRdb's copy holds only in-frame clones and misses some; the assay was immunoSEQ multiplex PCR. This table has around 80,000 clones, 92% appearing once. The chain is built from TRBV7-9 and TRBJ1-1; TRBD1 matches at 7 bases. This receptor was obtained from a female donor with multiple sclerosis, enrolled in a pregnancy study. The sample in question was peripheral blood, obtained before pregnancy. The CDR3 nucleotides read TGTGCCAGCCGACCGAAGGACAGGTTGAGCACTGAAGCTTTCTTT. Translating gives CASRPKDRLSTEAFF.